Described below is a single T cell receptor (beta chain) sequence and its context. This CDR3 region has 12 residues. From germline, CDR1 is SSHAT and CDR2 FNYEAQ (reference sequence). Trimming shortened V by 6 bases and J by 1 base, and 4 bases separated the two germline ends. The data were taken from a study of cytomegalovirus exposure and HLA in healthy donors. Primers for the PCR totalled 60 Vbeta and 13 Jbeta. Produced via immunoSEQ multiplex PCR; TCRdb's table is partial and in-frame only. The sample shows fewer than 200,000 clones, 82% of them seen only once. This receptor was obtained from a male donor in good health and CMV-seronegative. The chain is built from TRBV7-7 and TRBJ1-3, with D uncertain. Sequenced input: PBMCs. The CDR3 spells CASSQSGNTIYF. The DNA of the CDR3 is TGTGCCAGCAGTCAATCTGGAAACACCATATATTTT.